These 29 T cell receptor beta chains were sequenced from one sample in a study of T cell responses to AZD1222 COVID-19 vaccine. TCRdb's table, derived via immunoSEQ multiplex PCR, lists solely in-frame clones and lacks some. The table lists 150,000 to 190,000 clones, 88% of them singletons. The material sequenced was peripheral blood, taken after recovery from COVID-19. These receptor sequences come from an adult who had recovered from COVID-19.

The chain couples TRBV7-9 to TRBJ2-6, with D possibly called TRBD1 or TRBD2 (5 bases each). Trimming removed 3 bases at V and 0 bases at J, with 12 bases between. The length of the CDR3 is 17 residues. CDR1 is SEHNR and CDR2 is FQNEAQ in the germline V gene (reference sequence). Here the CDR3 DNA reads TGTGCCAGCAGCTTCCGGGGCCTCCTCTCTGGGGCCAACGTCCTGACTTTC. Protein product: CASSFRGLLSGANVLTF. The full variable domain, completed using reference TRBV7-9 and TRBJ2-6, is DTGVSQNPRHKITKRGQNVTFRCDPISEHNRLYWYRQTLGQGPEFLTYFQNEAQLEKSRLLSDRFSAERPKGSFSTLEIQRTEQGDSAMYLCASSFRGLLSGANVLTFGAGSRLTVL.

This chain links TRBV29-1 with TRBJ2-1; TRBD1 aligns across 9 bases. The CDR3 spans 15 residues. The J segment lost 3 bases and the V segment lost 8 bases, leaving 11 bases of the junction unmatched. CDR1 SQVTM and CDR2 ANQGSEA come from the germline V gene. The CDR3 loop is CSFSPRGQGYNEQFF. The CDR3, as DNA: TGCAGCTTTTCACCCCGGGGACAGGGCTACAATGAGCAGTTCTTC.

The gene calls are TRBV2 and TRBJ2-7; 7 positions agree with TRBD1. The V gene end was trimmed by 6 bases and the J gene end by 4 bases; junction bases not matched to a gene: 15. The CDR3 loop spans 16 amino acids. Germline CDR1 SNHLY, CDR2 FYNNEI. This chain's CDR3 is CASSLKLSGTEYEQYF. CDR3 in DNA: TGTGCCAGCAGCCTCAAATTAAGTGGGACAGAGTACGAGCAGTACTTC.

The rearrangement links TRBV7-2 to TRBJ1-3; weak D call: TRBD1 (5 bases). From germline, CDR1 is SGHTA and CDR2 FQGNSA. Trimming took 1 base from V and 4 from J, leaving 8 bases between them. The CDR3 loop spans 14 amino acids. CDR3 nucleotide sequence: TGTGCCAGCAGCTTAGGCGACAGCGGAAACACCATATATTTT. Encoded protein: CASSLGDSGNTIYF.

This clone was seen only once. The chain employs TRBV5-8 and TRBJ2-7; tentatively, D is TRBD1 (5 bases). This CDR3 comprises 14 residues. Trimming took off 0 bases at V and 3 bases at J, with 10 bases between the two ends. Germline CDR1 is SGHTS and CDR2 is YDEGEE. CDR3 sequence reads: CASSLDLTVYEQYF. The CDR3 region has the DNA TGTGCCAGCAGCTTGGACCTGACAGTCTACGAGCAGTACTTC.

This clone occurred a few times. The chain couples TRBV6-1 to TRBJ1-5; D uncertain. Deletions cut 2 bases from V and 5 bases from J, with 10 bases between. Germline CDR1 MNHNS, CDR2 SASEGT. The CDR3 spans 14 residues. CDR3 protein: CASSEMDGDQPQHF. CDR3 nucleotides: TGTGCCAGCAGTGAAATGGACGGTGATCAGCCCCAGCATTTT.

In this sample, this clone turned up a few times. This chain connects TRBV7-2 to TRBJ2-2, with TRBD1 matching over 12 bases. Germline V gene sequence: CDR1 SGHTA, CDR2 FQGNSA. V was pared by 1 base and J by 8 bases, with 5 bases of the junction left unmatched. CDR3 length: 16 amino acids. This CDR3 reads CASSLGGTGGLGELFF. The CDR3 coding sequence is TGTGCCAGCAGCTTAGGAGGGACAGGGGGCCTTGGGGAGCTGTTTTTT.

CDR3 nucleotides: TGTGCCAGCAGTTACCTCGAACTTAGCCAATCCCAGGAGCAGTTCTTC. Protein product: CASSYLELSQSQEQFF. The V and J genes are TRBV6-5 and TRBJ2-1; D remains unclear. Germline CDR1 is MNHEY and CDR2 is SVGAGI. The V end was cut by 2 bases, the J end by 10 bases, with 21 bases between. This CDR3 is 16 amino acids long.

As for this clone: The same CDR3 also results from other DNA sequences found in this sample. This chain joins TRBV14 and TRBJ2-2, with D uncertain. This CDR3 comprises 12 residues. Germline lookup yields CDR1 SGHDN and CDR2 FVKESK. Trimming took off 3 bases at V and 3 bases at J, with 2 bases between the two ends. CDR3 nucleotides: TGTGCCAGCAGCCACTACACCGGGGAGCTGTTTTTT. It specifies CASSHYTGELFF.

This clone was found once. The chain is built from TRBV7-8 and TRBJ2-7; D ambiguous. The CDR3 is made up of 14 amino acids. CDR1 and CDR2 from the germline V gene are SGHVS and FQNEAQ. V dropped 0 bases and J dropped 2 bases, with 8 bases sitting between them. DNA of the CDR3: TGTGCCAGCAGCTTAGCCGGCTATACCTACGAGCAGTACTTC. It codes for CASSLAGYTYEQYF.

CDR3 residues: CASSFAGQGVDGPQHF. The CDR3 nucleotides are TGTGCCAGCAGCTTCGCTGGACAGGGAGTTGATGGGCCCCAGCATTTT. The chain links TRBV5-6 to TRBJ1-5, with 8 bases that match TRBD1. Trimming took 2 bases from V and 9 from J; bases not matched to a gene: 13. Looked up from germline, CDR1 is SGHDT and CDR2 is YYEEEE. The CDR3 length is 16 residues.

The chain is built from TRBV29-1 and TRBJ1-3, with D uncertain. The ends were cut back, 7 bases at V and 1 base at J, with 8 bases in the middle. Per germline, CDR1 SQVTM and CDR2 ANQGSEA. This CDR3 region has 12 residues. CDR3 protein: CSARGSGNTIYF. The CDR3 DNA follows: TGCAGCGCAAGAGGATCTGGAAACACCATATATTTT.

V gene TRBV28 combines with J gene TRBJ1-6; D not certain. Trimming took off 7 bases at V and 0 bases at J, with 10 bases between the two ends. Germline lookup yields CDR1 MDHEN and CDR2 SYDVKM. CDR3 length equals 15 residues. CDR3 sequence (DNA): TGTGCCAGCACCCCCCAGAGCTCCTATAATTCACCCCTCCACTTT. Amino acid sequence: CASTPQSSYNSPLHF.

This chain links TRBV24-1 with TRBJ2-7, with a possible D match to TRBD2 (5 bases). V shed 0 bases and J shed 0 bases, with 11 bases lying between them. Per the germline V gene, CDR1 is KGHDR and CDR2 is SFDVKD. The CDR3 sequence is 16 residues long. CDR3 in amino acids: CATSDLFLAFSYEQYF. The CDR3 bases are TGTGCCACCAGTGATTTGTTTCTAGCCTTCTCCTACGAGCAGTACTTC.

This clone was seen only a few times. The rearrangement joins TRBV10-3 to TRBJ2-6; 10 nucleotides match TRBD1. The CDR3 is made up of 16 amino acids. Germline V lookup: CDR1 ENHRY, CDR2 SYGVKD. The V and J ends lost 11 bases and 2 bases, in that order; junction bases with no gene match: 9. The DNA for the CDR3 is TGTGCCCTCGGGACAGGGGCCTCGCCTGGGGCCAACGTCCTGACTTTC. It codes for CALGTGASPGANVLTF.

The V gene is TRBV2, the J gene TRBJ2-3, with D possibly TRBD1 on 6 matching bases. The germline V gene has CDR1 SNHLY and CDR2 FYNNEI. V gave up 2 bases and J gave up 0 bases, with 9 bases separating them. The CDR3 loop spans 15 amino acids. The CDR3 sequence is CASSELTGSTDTQYF. In nucleotides, the CDR3 is TGTGCCAGCAGTGAACTAACAGGGAGCACAGATACGCAGTATTTT. Using reference TRBV2 and TRBJ2-3 for the parts outside the CDR3, the full variable domain is EPEVTQTPSHQVTQMGQEVILRCVPISNHLYFYWYRQILGQKVEFLVSFYNNEISEKSEIFDDQFSVERPDGSNFTLKIRSTKLEDSAMYFCASSELTGSTDTQYFGPGTRLTVL.

J is TRBJ1-1 and V is TRBV5-6, with D unclear. CDR3 length: 15 amino acids. V was clipped by 0 bases and J by 4 bases, with 13 bases between them. CDR1 and CDR2 from the germline V gene are SGHDT and YYEEEE. In nucleotides, the CDR3 is TGTGCCAGCAGCTTGGGACGGGCGGGTGGCACTGAAGCTTTCTTT. It translates to CASSLGRAGGTEAFF. The variable domain in full, with the rest retrieved from reference TRBV5-6 and TRBJ1-1, is DAGVTQSPTHLIKTRGQQVTLRCSPKSGHDTVSWYQQALGQGPQFIFQYYEEEERQRGNFPDRFSGHQFPNYSSELNVNALLLGDSALYLCASSLGRAGGTEAFFGQGTRLTVV.

This chain joins TRBV7-9 and TRBJ1-2; TRBD1 aligns across 7 bases. CDR3 length: 15 amino acids. The trim removed 6 bases at V and 2 bases at J, leaving 9 bases unmatched. Per germline, CDR1 SEHNR and CDR2 FQNEAQ (reference sequence). The CDR3 DNA is TGTGCCAGCAGTCCCCGGGACAGCTTAAACTATGGCTACACCTTC. Translated: CASSPRDSLNYGYTF.

CDR3 nucleotides: TGTGCCAGCAGCCCTGGACAGGGGCGCAATGAGCAGTTCTTC. This encodes CASSPGQGRNEQFF. The chain employs TRBV11-3 and TRBJ2-1, with 9 bases fitting TRBD1. After removal of 5 bases from V and 6 bases from J, the junction contained 5 bases not matched to a gene. Germline V CDR1 and CDR2: SGHNT, YENEEA. This CDR3 contains 14 residues.

The chain uses TRBV7-9 and TRBJ2-3; 9 bases agree with TRBD2. Per the germline V gene, CDR1 is SEHNR and CDR2 is FQNEAQ (reference sequence). CDR3 length: 17 amino acids. Trimming removed 5 bases from V and 7 bases from J; junction bases left unmatched: 16. CDR3 in DNA: TGTGCCAGCAGCACCCATGGGCTAGCGGGGTCTCGGCATACGCAGTATTTT. As protein: CASSTHGLAGSRHTQYF.

The genes are TRBV3-1 (or the pseudogene TRBV3-2) and TRBJ2-1; D ambiguous. V lost 3 bases and J lost 7, with 13 bases in between. In germline, CDR1 is LGHDT, CDR2 YNNKEL (reference sequence). The CDR3 contains 14 residues. The CDR3 here is CASSHKGILNEQFF. The CDR3 coding sequence is TGTGCCAGCAGCCACAAAGGTATCTTGAATGAGCAGTTCTTC.

The J gene is TRBJ1-1, the V gene TRBV7-9, with D unresolved. Trimming pared 2 bases from V and 2 bases from J, leaving 6 bases between. The V gene's germline CDR1 is SEHNR and CDR2 FQNEAQ (reference sequence). This CDR3 contains 13 residues. This CDR3 is CASSLSRNTEAFF. The CDR3 DNA follows: TGTGCCAGCAGCTTATCGCGCAACACTGAAGCTTTCTTT.

The chain joins TRBV7-3 to TRBJ2-2; 10 positions agree with TRBD2. V gave up 5 bases and J gave up 3 bases; unmatched junction bases: 9. Per the germline V gene, CDR1 is SGHTA and CDR2 is FQGTGA. The CDR3 is 17 residues long. DNA of the CDR3: TGTGCCAGCAGCATACAAGCGGGAGGGCCATACACCGGGGAGCTGTTTTTT. Its translation is CASSIQAGGPYTGELFF.

V and J are TRBV5-1 and TRBJ2-1; D is unclear. Looked up from germline, CDR1 is SGHRS and CDR2 is YFSETQ. The V and J ends lost 1 base and 1 base respectively, with 15 bases between them. CDR3 size: 17 residues. Written as DNA, the CDR3 is TGCGCCAGCAGCTTGCAGTCGGGCTCATCATCCTACAATGAGCAGTTCTTC. Amino acids: CASSLQSGSSSYNEQFF.

This chain links TRBV7-9 with TRBJ2-1, with 12 bases fitting TRBD2. This CDR3 is 15 amino acids long. CDR1 and CDR2 (germline): SEHNR, FQNEAQ (reference sequence). Trimming cost V 2 bases and J 6 bases; bases outside gene matches: 2. The CDR3 loop reads CASSLSTSGGNEQFF. DNA of the CDR3: TGTGCCAGCAGCTTATCGACTAGCGGGGGCAATGAGCAGTTCTTC.

The chain carries TRBV2 and TRBJ2-7; D may be TRBD2 (6 bases). The CDR3 runs 14 residues. The V gene lost 4 bases and the J gene lost 0 bases, with 10 bases spanning the gap. The V gene's germline CDR1 is SNHLY and CDR2 FYNNEI. The CDR3 DNA reads TGTGCCAGCAGTGGGGACGGGGGCTCCTACGAGCAGTACTTC. As protein: CASSGDGGSYEQYF.

The V and J genes are TRBV15 and TRBJ2-7, with 13 bases matching TRBD2. The junction had 6 bases not matched to a gene; V was cut back by 3 bases and J by 7 bases. The CDR3 is made up of 15 amino acids. Germline CDR1 and CDR2: LNHNV and YYDKDF (reference sequence). The CDR3 DNA sequence: TGTGCCACCAGCAGTGGACTAGCGGGGGAGGAAGAGCAGTACTTC. This codes for CATSSGLAGEEEQYF.

The count of this clone is one. The CDR3 DNA is TGTGCCAGCAGCCGTGGGGGGGCCCAGACCCAGTACTTC. Protein sequence: CASSRGGAQTQYF. J is TRBJ2-5 and V is TRBV7-6; tentative D call: TRBD2 (7 bases). The CDR3 spans 13 residues. The ends were cut back, 5 bases at V and 6 bases at J, with 13 bases in the middle. In germline, CDR1 is SGHVS, CDR2 FNYEAQ.

This clone has only a few counts. The gene calls are TRBV28 and TRBJ1-2, with 7 positions matching TRBD1. The CDR3 is 14 amino acids. Per germline, CDR1 MDHEN and CDR2 SYDVKM. The V segment lost 6 bases and the J segment 4 bases; nucleotides outside the gene matches: 8. In DNA, the CDR3 is TGTGCCAGCAGCCCACAGGGGTTGGGCTATGGCTACACCTTC. It yields the protein CASSPQGLGYGYTF.